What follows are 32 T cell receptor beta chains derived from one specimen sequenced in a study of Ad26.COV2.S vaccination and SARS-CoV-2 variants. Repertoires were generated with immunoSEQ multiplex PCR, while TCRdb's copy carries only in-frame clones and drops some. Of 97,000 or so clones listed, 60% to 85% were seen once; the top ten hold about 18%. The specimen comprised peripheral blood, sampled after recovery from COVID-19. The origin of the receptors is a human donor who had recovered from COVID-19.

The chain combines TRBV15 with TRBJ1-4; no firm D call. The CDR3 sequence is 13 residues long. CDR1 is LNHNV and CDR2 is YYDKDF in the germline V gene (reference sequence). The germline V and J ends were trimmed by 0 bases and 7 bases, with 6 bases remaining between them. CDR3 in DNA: TGTGCCACCAGCAGAGACCCCGGTGAAAAACTGTTTTTT. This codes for CATSRDPGEKLFF.

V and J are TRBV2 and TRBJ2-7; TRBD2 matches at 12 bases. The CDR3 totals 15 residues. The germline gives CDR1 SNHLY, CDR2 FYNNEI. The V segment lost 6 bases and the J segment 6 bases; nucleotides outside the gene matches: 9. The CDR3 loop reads CASSLLAGGQGEQYF. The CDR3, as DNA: TGTGCCAGCAGCCTCCTAGCGGGGGGGCAGGGCGAGCAGTACTTC.

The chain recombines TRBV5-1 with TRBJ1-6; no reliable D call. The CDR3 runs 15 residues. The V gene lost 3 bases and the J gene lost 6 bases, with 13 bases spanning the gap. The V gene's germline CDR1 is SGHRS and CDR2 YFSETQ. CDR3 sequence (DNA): TGCGCCAGCAGCTCCCAGGTGGGGAGTAATTCACCCCTCCACTTT. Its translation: CASSSQVGSNSPLHF.

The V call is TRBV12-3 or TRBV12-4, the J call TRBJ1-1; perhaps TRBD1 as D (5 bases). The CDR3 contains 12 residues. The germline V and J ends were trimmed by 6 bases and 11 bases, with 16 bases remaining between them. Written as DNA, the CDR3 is TGTGCCAGCAGATTAACCGGGACGTGGGCTTTCTTT. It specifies CASRLTGTWAFF.

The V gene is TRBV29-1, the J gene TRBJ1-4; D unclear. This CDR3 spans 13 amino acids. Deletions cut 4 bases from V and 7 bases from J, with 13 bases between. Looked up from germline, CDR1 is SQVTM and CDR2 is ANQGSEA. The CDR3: CSVASINTEKLFF. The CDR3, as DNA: TGCAGCGTTGCGTCCATAAACACTGAAAAACTGTTTTTT.

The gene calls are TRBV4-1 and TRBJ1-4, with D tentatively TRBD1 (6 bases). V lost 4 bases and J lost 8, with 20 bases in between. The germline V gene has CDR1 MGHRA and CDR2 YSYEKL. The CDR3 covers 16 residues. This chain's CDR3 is CASSLGGTGWEEKLFF. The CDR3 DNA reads TGCGCCAGCAGCCTAGGGGGAACAGGGTGGGAAGAAAAACTGTTTTTT.

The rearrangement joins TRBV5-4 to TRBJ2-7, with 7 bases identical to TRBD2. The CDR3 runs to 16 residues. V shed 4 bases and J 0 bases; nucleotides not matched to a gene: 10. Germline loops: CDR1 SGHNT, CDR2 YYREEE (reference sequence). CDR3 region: CASSPVFGGSSYEQYF. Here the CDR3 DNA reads TGTGCCAGCAGCCCAGTTTTCGGGGGGAGCTCCTACGAGCAGTACTTC.

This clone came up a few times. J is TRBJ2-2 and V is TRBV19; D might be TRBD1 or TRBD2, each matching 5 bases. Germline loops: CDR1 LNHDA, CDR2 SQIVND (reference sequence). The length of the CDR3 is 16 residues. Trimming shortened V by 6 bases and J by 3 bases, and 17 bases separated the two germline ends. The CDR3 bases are TGTGCCAGTAGGACAAGGGGCCAGGGAGACACCGGGGAGCTGTTTTTT. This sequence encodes CASRTRGQGDTGELFF.

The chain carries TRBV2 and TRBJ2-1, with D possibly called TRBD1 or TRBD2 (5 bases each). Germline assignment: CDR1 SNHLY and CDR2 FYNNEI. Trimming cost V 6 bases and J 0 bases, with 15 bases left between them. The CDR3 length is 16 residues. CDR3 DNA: TGTGCCAGCAGGCGTCGGGACGGATACTCCTACAATGAGCAGTTCTTC. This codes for CASRRRDGYSYNEQFF.

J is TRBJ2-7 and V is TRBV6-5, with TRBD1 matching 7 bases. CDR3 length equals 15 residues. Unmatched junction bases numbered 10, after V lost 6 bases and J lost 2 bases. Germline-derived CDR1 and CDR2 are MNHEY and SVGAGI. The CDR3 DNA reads TGTGCCAGCAGAACCACAGGGGACACCGCCTACGAGCAGTACTTC. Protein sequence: CASRTTGDTAYEQYF.

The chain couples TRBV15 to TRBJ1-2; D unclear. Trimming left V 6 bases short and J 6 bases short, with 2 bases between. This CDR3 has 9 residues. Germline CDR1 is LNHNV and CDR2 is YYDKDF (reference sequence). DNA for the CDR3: TGTGCCACCAGTAATGGCTACACCTTC. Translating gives CATSNGYTF.

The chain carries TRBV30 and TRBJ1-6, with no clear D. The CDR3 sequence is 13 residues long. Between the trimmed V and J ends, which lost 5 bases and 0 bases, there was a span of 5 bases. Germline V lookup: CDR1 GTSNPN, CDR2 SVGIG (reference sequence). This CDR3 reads CAWGSSYNSPLHF. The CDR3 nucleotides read TGTGCCTGGGGGAGCTCCTATAATTCACCCCTCCACTTT. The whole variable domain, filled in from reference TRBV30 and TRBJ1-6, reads SQTIHQWPATLVQPVGSPLSLECTVEGTSNPNLYWYRQAAGRGLQLLFYSVGIGQISSEVPQNLSASRPQDRQFILSSKKLLLSDSGFYLCAWGSSYNSPLHFGNGTRLTVT.

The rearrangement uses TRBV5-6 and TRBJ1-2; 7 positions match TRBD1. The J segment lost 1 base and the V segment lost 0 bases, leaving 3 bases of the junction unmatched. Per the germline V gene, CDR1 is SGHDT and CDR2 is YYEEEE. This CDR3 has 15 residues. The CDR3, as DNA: TGTGCCAGCAGCTTGGAGGGGGCCCATAACTATGGCTACACCTTC. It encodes CASSLEGAHNYGYTF. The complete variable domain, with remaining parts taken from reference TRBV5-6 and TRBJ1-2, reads DAGVTQSPTHLIKTRGQQVTLRCSPKSGHDTVSWYQQALGQGPQFIFQYYEEEERQRGNFPDRFSGHQFPNYSSELNVNALLLGDSALYLCASSLEGAHNYGYTFGSGTRLTVV.

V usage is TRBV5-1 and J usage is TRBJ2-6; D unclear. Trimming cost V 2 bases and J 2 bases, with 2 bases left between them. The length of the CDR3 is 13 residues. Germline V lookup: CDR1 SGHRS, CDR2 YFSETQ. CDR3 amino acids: CASSFTGANVLTF. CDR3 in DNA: TGCGCCAGCAGCTTTACTGGGGCCAACGTCCTGACTTTC. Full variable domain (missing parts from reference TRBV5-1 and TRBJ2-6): KAGVTQTPRYLIKTRGQQVTLSCSPISGHRSVSWYQQTPGQGLQFLFEYFSETQRNKGNFPGRFSGRQFSNSRSEMNVSTLELGDSALYLCASSFTGANVLTFGAGSRLTVL.

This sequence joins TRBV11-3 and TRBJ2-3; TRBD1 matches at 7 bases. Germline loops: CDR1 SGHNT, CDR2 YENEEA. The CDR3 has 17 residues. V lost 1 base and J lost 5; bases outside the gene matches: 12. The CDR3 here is CASSLGSSTSGGDTQYF. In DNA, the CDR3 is TGTGCCAGCAGCTTAGGGTCTTCCACTTCAGGGGGAGATACGCAGTATTTT.

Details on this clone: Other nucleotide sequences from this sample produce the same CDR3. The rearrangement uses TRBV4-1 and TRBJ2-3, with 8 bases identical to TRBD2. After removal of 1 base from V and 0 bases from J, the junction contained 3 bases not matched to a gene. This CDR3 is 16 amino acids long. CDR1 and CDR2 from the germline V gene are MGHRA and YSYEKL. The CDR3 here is CASSQARGGSTDTQYF. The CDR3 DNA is TGCGCCAGCAGCCAAGCCCGGGGGGGGAGCACAGATACGCAGTATTTT.

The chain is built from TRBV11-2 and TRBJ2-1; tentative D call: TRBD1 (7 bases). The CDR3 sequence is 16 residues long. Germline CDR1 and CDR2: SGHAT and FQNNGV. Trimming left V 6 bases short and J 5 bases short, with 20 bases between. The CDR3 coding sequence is TGTGCCAGCAGGTTGGAGGGGGCAAGGACCGACAATGAGCAGTTCTTC. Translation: CASRLEGARTDNEQFF.

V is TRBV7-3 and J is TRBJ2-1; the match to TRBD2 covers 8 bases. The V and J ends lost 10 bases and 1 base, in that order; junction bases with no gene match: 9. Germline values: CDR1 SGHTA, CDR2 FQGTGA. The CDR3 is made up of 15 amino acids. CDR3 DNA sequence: TGTGCCACCGGCGAGCGCGGGGGGTCCTACAATGAGCAGTTCTTC. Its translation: CATGERGGSYNEQFF. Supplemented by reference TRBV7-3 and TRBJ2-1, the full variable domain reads GAGVSQTPSNKVTEKGKYVELRCDPISGHTALYWYRQSLGQGPEFLIYFQGTGAADDSGLPNDRFFAVRPEGSVSTLKIQRTERGDSAVYLCATGERGGSYNEQFFGPGTRLTVL.

The CDR3, as DNA: TGTGCCAGCAGCCCCGGACCTAATTCTGATACGCAGTATTTT. Protein sequence: CASSPGPNSDTQYF. The gene calls are TRBV11-2 and TRBJ2-3; the D is unclear. This CDR3 has 14 residues. CDR1 and CDR2 from the germline V gene are SGHAT and FQNNGV. V was shortened by 5 bases and J by 6 bases, with 15 bases between the two germline ends.

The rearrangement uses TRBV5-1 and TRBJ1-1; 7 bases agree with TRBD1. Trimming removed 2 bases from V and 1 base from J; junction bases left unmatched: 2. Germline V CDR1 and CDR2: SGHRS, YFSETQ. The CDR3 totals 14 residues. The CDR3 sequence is CASSFTGANTEAFF. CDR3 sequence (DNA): TGCGCCAGCAGCTTCACAGGGGCGAACACTGAAGCTTTCTTT. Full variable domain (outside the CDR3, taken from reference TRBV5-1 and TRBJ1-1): KAGVTQTPRYLIKTRGQQVTLSCSPISGHRSVSWYQQTPGQGLQFLFEYFSETQRNKGNFPGRFSGRQFSNSRSEMNVSTLELGDSALYLCASSFTGANTEAFFGQGTRLTVV.

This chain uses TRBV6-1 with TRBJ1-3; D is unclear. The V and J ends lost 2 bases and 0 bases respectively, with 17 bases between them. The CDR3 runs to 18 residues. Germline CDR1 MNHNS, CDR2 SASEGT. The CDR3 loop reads CASSEQDGTTYSGNTIYF. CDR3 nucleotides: TGTGCCAGCAGTGAACAGGACGGCACGACTTACTCTGGAAACACCATATATTTT.

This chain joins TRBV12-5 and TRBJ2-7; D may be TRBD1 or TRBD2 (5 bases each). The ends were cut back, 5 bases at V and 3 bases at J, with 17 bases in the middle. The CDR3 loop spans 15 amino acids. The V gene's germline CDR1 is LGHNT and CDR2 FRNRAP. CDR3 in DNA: TGTGCTAGTGGTACCGGGATCGGGGCGGTCTACGAGCAGTACTTC. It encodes CASGTGIGAVYEQYF. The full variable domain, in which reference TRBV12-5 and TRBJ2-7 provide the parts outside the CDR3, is DARVTQTPRHKVTEMGQEVTMRCQPILGHNTVFWYRQTMMQGLELLAYFRNRAPLDDSGMPKDRFSAEMPDATLATLKIQPSEPRDSAVYFCASGTGIGAVYEQYFGPGTRLTVT.

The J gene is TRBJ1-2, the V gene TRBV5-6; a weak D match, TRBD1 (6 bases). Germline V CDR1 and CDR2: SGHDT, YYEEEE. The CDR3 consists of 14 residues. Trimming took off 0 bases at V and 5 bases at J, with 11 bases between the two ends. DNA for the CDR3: TGTGCCAGCAGCTTGGCGGGGGCGGGGTATGGCTACACCTTC. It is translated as CASSLAGAGYGYTF.

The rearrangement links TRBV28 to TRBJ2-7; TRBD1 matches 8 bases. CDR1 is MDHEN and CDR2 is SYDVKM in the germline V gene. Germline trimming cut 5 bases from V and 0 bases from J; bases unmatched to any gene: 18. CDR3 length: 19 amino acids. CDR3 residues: CASSPTFGQGWISSYEQYF. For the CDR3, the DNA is TGTGCCAGCAGTCCCACTTTCGGACAGGGCTGGATCTCCTCCTACGAGCAGTACTTC.

Here the CDR3 DNA reads TGCAGCGCCACCACTGGGGAGGGCGCGACCTATAATTCACCCCTCCACTTT. Translating it yields CSATTGEGATYNSPLHF. The V call is TRBV29-1, the J call TRBJ1-6; D remains ambiguous. The V end was cut by 7 bases, the J end by 2 bases, with 21 bases between. Germline-derived CDR1 and CDR2 are SQVTM and ANQGSEA. This CDR3 is built from 17 residues.

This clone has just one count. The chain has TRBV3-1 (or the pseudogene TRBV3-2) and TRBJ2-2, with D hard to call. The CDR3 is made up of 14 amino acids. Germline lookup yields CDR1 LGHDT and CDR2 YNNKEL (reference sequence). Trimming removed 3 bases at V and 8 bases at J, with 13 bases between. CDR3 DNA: TGTGCCAGCAGCCAGAACGGACGGCGGGGGGAGCTGTTTTTT. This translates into CASSQNGRRGELFF.

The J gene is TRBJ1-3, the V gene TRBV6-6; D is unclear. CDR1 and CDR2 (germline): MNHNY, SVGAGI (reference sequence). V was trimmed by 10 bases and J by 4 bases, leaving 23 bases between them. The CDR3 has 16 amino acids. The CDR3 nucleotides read TGTGCCACCACGGACCGATCCTATTTGTCCGGAAACACCATATATTTT. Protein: CATTDRSYLSGNTIYF.

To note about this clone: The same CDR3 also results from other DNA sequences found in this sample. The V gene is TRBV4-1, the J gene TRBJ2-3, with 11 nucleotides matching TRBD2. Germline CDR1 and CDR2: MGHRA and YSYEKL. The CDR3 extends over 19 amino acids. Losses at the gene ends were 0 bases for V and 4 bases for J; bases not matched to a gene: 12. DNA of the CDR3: TGCGCCAGCAGCCAAGATCGGGCTAGCGGGGGGTCAGGGGCAGATACGCAGTATTTT. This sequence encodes CASSQDRASGGSGADTQYF.

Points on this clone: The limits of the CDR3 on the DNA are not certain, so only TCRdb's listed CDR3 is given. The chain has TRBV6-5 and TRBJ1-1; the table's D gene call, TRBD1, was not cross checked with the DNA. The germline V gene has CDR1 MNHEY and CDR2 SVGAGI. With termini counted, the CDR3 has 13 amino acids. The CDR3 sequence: CASIDTGVPEAFF.

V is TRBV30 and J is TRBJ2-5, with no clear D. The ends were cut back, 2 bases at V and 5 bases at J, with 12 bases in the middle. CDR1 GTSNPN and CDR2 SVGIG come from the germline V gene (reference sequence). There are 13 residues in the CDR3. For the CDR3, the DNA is TGTGCCTGGAGTCGTAGGGTACGGGAGACCCAGTACTTC. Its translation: CAWSRRVRETQYF.

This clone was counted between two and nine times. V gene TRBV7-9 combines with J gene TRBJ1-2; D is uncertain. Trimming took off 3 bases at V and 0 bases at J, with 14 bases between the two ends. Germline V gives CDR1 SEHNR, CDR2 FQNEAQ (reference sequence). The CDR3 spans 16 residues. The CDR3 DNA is TGTGCCAGCAGCTTGGACGGTGCACTCACTAACTATGGCTACACCTTC. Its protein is CASSLDGALTNYGYTF.

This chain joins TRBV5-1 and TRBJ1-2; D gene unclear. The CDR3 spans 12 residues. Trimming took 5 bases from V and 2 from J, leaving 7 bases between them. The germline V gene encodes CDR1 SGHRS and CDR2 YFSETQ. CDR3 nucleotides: TGCGCCAGCAGTGCCGCAAACTATGGCTACACCTTC. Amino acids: CASSAANYGYTF.